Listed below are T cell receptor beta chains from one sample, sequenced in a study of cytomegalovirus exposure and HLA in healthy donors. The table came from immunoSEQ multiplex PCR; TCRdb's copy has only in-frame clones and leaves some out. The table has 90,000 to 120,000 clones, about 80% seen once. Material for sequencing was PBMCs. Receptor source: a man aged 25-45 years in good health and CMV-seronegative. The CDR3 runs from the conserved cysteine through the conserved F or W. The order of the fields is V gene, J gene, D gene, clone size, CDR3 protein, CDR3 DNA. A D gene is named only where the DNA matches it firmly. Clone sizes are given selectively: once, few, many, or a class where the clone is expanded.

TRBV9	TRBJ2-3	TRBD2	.	CASSVGASGGAGDTQYF	TGTGCCAGCAGCGTAGGGGCTAGCGGGGGGGCCGGTGATACGCAGTATTTT
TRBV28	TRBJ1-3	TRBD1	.	CASSHLGQGPVSGNTIYF	TGTGCCAGCAGTCATTTGGGACAGGGGCCCGTCTCTGGAAACACCATATATTTT
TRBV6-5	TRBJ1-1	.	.	CASSRVGRNSEAFF	TGTGCCAGCAGCCGCGTCGGCCGAAACAGCGAAGCTTTCTTT
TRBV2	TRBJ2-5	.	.	CARGQRETQYF	TGTGCCCGTGGGCAGAGAGAGACCCAGTACTTC
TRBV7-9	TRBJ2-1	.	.	CASGLLQGDEQFF	TGTGCCAGCGGGTTACTACAGGGAGATGAGCAGTTCTTC
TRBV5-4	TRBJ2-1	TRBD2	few	CASSLRTSGTRDEQFF	TGTGCCAGCAGCTTGAGGACTAGCGGGACTCGGGACGAGCAGTTCTTC
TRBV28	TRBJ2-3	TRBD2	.	CASSQGLAGGDTQYF	TGTGCCAGCAGCCAGGGACTAGCGGGGGGAGATACGCAGTATTTT
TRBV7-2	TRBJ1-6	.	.	CASSLTGNSPLHF	TGTGCCAGCAGCTTAACGGGGAATTCACCCCTCCACTTT
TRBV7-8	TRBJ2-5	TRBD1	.	CASSRRTGTSQETQYF	TGTGCCAGCAGCCGACGGACAGGGACCAGTCAAGAGACCCAGTACTTC
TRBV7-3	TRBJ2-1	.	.	CASSPTSYNEQFF	TGTGCCAGCAGCCCGACTAGTTACAATGAGCAGTTCTTC
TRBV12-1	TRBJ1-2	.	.	CASTGDRGTYGYTF	TGTGCCAGCACCGGAGACAGGGGGACCTATGGCTACACCTTC
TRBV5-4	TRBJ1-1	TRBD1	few	CASSLDYRGGNTEAFF	TGTGCCAGCAGCTTGGACTACAGGGGAGGGAACACTGAAGCTTTCTTT
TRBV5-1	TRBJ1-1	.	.	CASSPGNTEAFF	TGCGCCAGCAGCCCAGGGAACACTGAAGCTTTCTTT
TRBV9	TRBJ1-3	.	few	CASSGRLGRRNTIYF	TGTGCCAGCAGCGGAAGGTTGGGCAGACGAAACACCATATATTTT
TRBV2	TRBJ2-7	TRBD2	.	CASSELPAGTGEQYF	TGTGCCAGCAGTGAATTACCAGCGGGAACTGGGGAGCAGTACTTC
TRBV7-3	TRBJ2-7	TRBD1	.	CASSYGLETGEQYF	TGTGCCAGCAGCTACGGACTTGAGACAGGGGAGCAGTACTTC
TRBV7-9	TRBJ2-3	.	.	CASSILDTDTQYF	TGTGCCAGCAGCATTTTAGACACAGATACGCAGTATTTT